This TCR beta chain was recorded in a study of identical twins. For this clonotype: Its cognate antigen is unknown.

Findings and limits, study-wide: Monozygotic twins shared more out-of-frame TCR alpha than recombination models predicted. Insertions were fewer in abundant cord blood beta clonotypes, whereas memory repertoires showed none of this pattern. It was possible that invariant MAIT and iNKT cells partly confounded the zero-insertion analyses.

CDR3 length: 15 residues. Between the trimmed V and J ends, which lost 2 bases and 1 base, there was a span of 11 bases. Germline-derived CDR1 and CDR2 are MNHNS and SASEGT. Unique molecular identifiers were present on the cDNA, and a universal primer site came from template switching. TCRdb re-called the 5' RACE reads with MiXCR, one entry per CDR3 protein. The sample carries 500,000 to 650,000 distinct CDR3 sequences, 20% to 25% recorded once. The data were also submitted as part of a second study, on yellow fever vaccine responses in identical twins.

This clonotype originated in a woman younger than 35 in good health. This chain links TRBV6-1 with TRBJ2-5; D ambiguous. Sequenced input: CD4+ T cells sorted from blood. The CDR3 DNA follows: TGTGCCAGCAGTGAACAGCGCGGCAGCCAAGAGACCCAGTACTTC. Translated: CASSEQRGSQETQYF.